These 5 T cell receptor beta chains originate from one sample sequenced in a study of Graves' ophthalmopathy and Graves' hyperthyroidism. As the template, RNA transcripts were used to amplify TCR beta CDR3 regions. HTBI primers primed a first-round RT-PCR, and a second-round multiplex PCR followed. Via MiXCR, TCRdb re-called the multiplex PCR reads, giving one row per CDR3 protein. The repertoire consists of 350,000 to 450,000 distinct CDR3 sequences, with approximately 16% occurring once and the leading ten covering around 1.4%. Sequencing was performed on peripheral blood. Source of these receptors: a woman between 18 and 29 years old with Graves' ophthalmopathy.

The table lists this clonotype with many counts. The chain is built from TRBV9 and TRBJ2-5; D is undetermined. This CDR3 has 14 residues. Germline lookup yields CDR1 SGDLS and CDR2 YYNGEE. Trimming pared 0 bases from V and 1 base from J, leaving 7 bases between. The CDR3 bases are TGTGCCAGCAGCGTAGGTCTCCTCCAAGAGACCCAGTACTTC. It yields the protein CASSVGLLQETQYF.

There are many counts of this clonotype. J is TRBJ2-2 and V is TRBV7-2; no definite D call. CDR3 length equals 13 residues. V lost 5 bases and J 4 bases, leaving 8 bases between the germline ends. Germline V gene lookup returns CDR1 SGHTA and CDR2 FQGNSA. This CDR3 is CASSPDPTGELFF. CDR3 bases: TGTGCCAGCAGCCCCGACCCCACCGGGGAGCTGTTTTTT.

This clonotype has at least ten counts. This chain uses TRBV3-1 with TRBJ1-1, with a weak D call TRBD1 (5 bases). The CDR3 contains 14 residues. Germline CDR1 reads LGHDT; CDR2 reads YNNKEL (reference sequence). Trimming pared 0 bases from V and 5 bases from J, leaving 10 bases between. The CDR3 region is CASSQEFGTTEAFF. CDR3 bases: TGTGCCAGCAGCCAAGAGTTCGGGACGACTGAAGCTTTCTTT.

This clonotype showed up many times. This sequence joins TRBV6-2 or TRBV6-3 and TRBJ1-1; D is ambiguous. Germline CDR1 and CDR2: MNHEY and SVGEGT. V lost 0 bases to trimming and J lost 1 base, with 6 bases between them. The CDR3 contains 14 residues. In DNA form, the CDR3 reads TGTGCCAGCAGTTACTCGATACGGAACACTGAAGCTTTCTTT. This translates into CASSYSIRNTEAFF.

This clonotype was counted at least ten times. The chain joins TRBV29-1 to TRBJ1-1, with D unclear. V lost 7 bases and J lost 2, with 5 bases in between. CDR1 SQVTM and CDR2 ANQGSEA come from the germline V gene. This CDR3 has 10 amino acids. The CDR3 spells CSAANTEAFF. The CDR3 DNA reads as TGCAGCGCTGCTAACACTGAAGCTTTCTTT.